A single sample gave rise to the 19 T cell receptor beta chains below, sequenced in a study of shared clonotypes between healthy human individuals. Sequencing used immunoSEQ multiplex PCR; TCRdb keeps in-frame clones, though not all of them. Of 2 million to 2.5 million clones listed, 92% are singletons. The sequenced material came from naive CD4+ T cells from PBMCs. Sample subset: CD45RA+ positively selected. The receptor set was obtained from a man between 18 and 29 years old in good health. Some clones in this sample may be carry-over from other donors' samples.

The J gene is TRBJ1-3, the V gene TRBV28; TRBD1 agrees at 7 bases. CDR1 and CDR2 from the germline V gene are MDHEN and SYDVKM. After removal of 1 base from V and 0 bases from J, the junction contained 9 bases not matched to a gene. The CDR3 runs to 18 residues. CDR3 in DNA: TGTGCCAGCAGTTTATTGAGGGACAGTGTAAACTCTGGAAACACCATATATTTT. Translated, it gives CASSLLRDSVNSGNTIYF.

Concerning this clone: The same CDR3 can be traced to other DNA sequences in this sample. The chain has TRBV5-4 and TRBJ1-2; no clear D. CDR3 length: 13 residues. Trimming stripped 1 base from V and 4 bases from J, with 8 bases between. Germline V lookup: CDR1 SGHNT, CDR2 YYREEE (reference sequence). The CDR3 protein is CASSLSRSYGYTF. The CDR3 nucleotides are TGTGCCAGCAGCTTGTCCAGATCCTATGGCTACACCTTC.

The genes are TRBV7-3 and TRBJ2-2; weak D call: TRBD1 (6 bases). This CDR3 contains 13 residues. Trimming removed 4 bases at V and 7 bases at J, with 10 bases between. CDR1 and CDR2 from the germline V gene are SGHTA and FQGTGA. The CDR3 sequence is CASSSYRDGELFF. CDR3 in DNA: TGTGCCAGCAGCTCATACAGGGACGGGGAGCTGTTTTTT.

The V call is TRBV11-2, the J call TRBJ1-3; the D gene is possibly TRBD1 (6 bases). Germline CDR1 SGHAT, CDR2 FQNNGV. Between the trimmed V and J ends, which lost 5 bases and 4 bases, there was a span of 15 bases. CDR3 length: 15 amino acids. The CDR3 nucleotides read TGTGCCAGCAGCCCCACAGGGATATTCGGAAACACCATATATTTT. It translates to CASSPTGIFGNTIYF.

This clone was seen just once. The V gene is TRBV27, the J gene TRBJ2-7; D possibly corresponds to TRBD1 (7 bases). This CDR3 is built from 16 residues. The ends were cut back, 2 bases at V and 5 bases at J, with 19 bases in the middle. CDR1 is MNHEY, CDR2 SMNVEV, per germline (reference sequence). The CDR3 coding sequence is TGTGCCAGCAGTTTACTTCAGGGGGGAGGATCCGACGAGCAGTACTTC. Residues: CASSLLQGGGSDEQYF.

The chain links TRBV28 to TRBJ2-4; D might be TRBD1 (5 bases). CDR3 size: 16 residues. Germline V gene sequence: CDR1 MDHEN, CDR2 SYDVKM. Trimming stripped 6 bases from V and 0 bases from J, with 15 bases between. CDR3 in amino acids: CASSVGRDIAKNIQYF. The DNA of the CDR3 is TGTGCCAGCAGCGTGGGGCGCGATATAGCCAAAAACATTCAGTACTTC.

V gene TRBV19 combines with J gene TRBJ2-2; weak D call: TRBD2 (5 bases). Germline assignment: CDR1 LNHDA and CDR2 SQIVND (reference sequence). The CDR3 consists of 16 residues. Trimming took off 4 bases at V and 1 base at J, with 13 bases between the two ends. CDR3 amino acids: CASSTPGRGNTGELFF. In DNA form, the CDR3 reads TGTGCCAGTAGTACCCCCGGACGGGGGAACACCGGGGAGCTGTTTTTT.

The CDR3 region has the DNA TGTGCCAGCAGCCCCACCCTGGCTAGCGGATGGATCACAGATACGCAGTATTTT. Its protein product is CASSPTLASGWITDTQYF. The chain combines TRBV7-3 with TRBJ2-3, with 7 bases lining up with TRBD2. The ends lost 5 bases at V and 2 bases at J; junction bases unmatched: 16. Germline V gene data show CDR1 as SGHTA and CDR2 as FQGTGA. The CDR3 has 18 residues. The full variable domain, with the rest looked up from reference TRBV7-3 and TRBJ2-3, is GAGVSQTPSNKVTEKGKYVELRCDPISGHTALYWYRQSLGQGPEFLIYFQGTGAADDSGLPNDRFFAVRPEGSVSTLKIQRTERGDSAVYLCASSPTLASGWITDTQYFGPGTRLTVL.

This clone was observed a single time. CDR3 sequence: CASSLGIGTDTQYF. CDR3 coding DNA: TGTGCCAGCAGCCTCGGCATCGGCACAGATACGCAGTATTTT. The gene calls are TRBV7-9 and TRBJ2-3; D remains unclear. The V end lost 5 bases, the J end lost 1 base, and 10 bases lay between the germline ends. The germline V gene has CDR1 SEHNR and CDR2 FQNEAQ (reference sequence). This CDR3 spans 14 amino acids.

This sequence joins TRBV9 and TRBJ2-3; D unclear. Germline V gives CDR1 SGDLS, CDR2 YYNGEE. The CDR3 loop spans 13 amino acids. Trimming took 4 bases from V and 5 from J, leaving 11 bases between them. The CDR3 loop reads CASSLRPIDTQYF. The DNA of the CDR3 is TGTGCCAGCAGCCTCAGACCGATAGATACGCAGTATTTT. Variable domain in full (rest from reference TRBV9 and TRBJ2-3): DSGVTQTPKHLITATGQRVTLRCSPRSGDLSVYWYQQSLDQGLQFLIQYYNGEERAKGNILERFSAQQFPDLHSELNLSSLELGDSALYFCASSLRPIDTQYFGPGTRLTVL.

The J gene is TRBJ2-2, the V gene TRBV12-5; D gene uncertain. The germline V gene encodes CDR1 LGHNT and CDR2 FRNRAP. The ends were cut back, 2 bases at V and 0 bases at J, with 10 bases in the middle. The CDR3 runs 16 residues. CDR3 protein: CASGLYPVTNTGELFF. The CDR3, as DNA: TGTGCTAGTGGTTTGTACCCCGTGACGAACACCGGGGAGCTGTTTTTT.

The chain employs TRBV7-9 and TRBJ2-7, with 9 bases fitting TRBD2. CDR3 length equals 15 residues. Per germline, CDR1 SEHNR and CDR2 FQNEAQ (reference sequence). Losses at the gene ends were 4 bases for V and 3 bases for J; bases not matched to a gene: 7. The CDR3 bases are TGTGCCAGCAGCTCGACTAGCGGAAAAGACTACGAGCAGTACTTC. Its translation: CASSSTSGKDYEQYF.

The V gene is TRBV5-1, the J gene TRBJ1-1; D is possibly TRBD1 (6 bases). Trimming stripped 5 bases from V and 5 bases from J, with 10 bases between. The CDR3 spans 12 residues. Germline V gene sequence: CDR1 SGHRS, CDR2 YFSETQ. The CDR3 DNA is TGCGCCAGCAGTTCCGGACAGACTGAAGCTTTCTTT. Its translation is CASSSGQTEAFF.

The chain uses TRBV6-5 and TRBJ1-1; 10 bases map to TRBD1. Germline loops: CDR1 MNHEY, CDR2 SVGAGI. CDR3 length equals 14 residues. V trimming: 6 bases; J trimming: 4 bases; junction bases outside the gene matches: 5. CDR3 nucleotide sequence: TGTGCCAGCAGCCAGACAGGGGGCTTCACTGAAGCTTTCTTT. It specifies CASSQTGGFTEAFF.

The rearrangement links TRBV4-1 to TRBJ2-7; 11 positions agree with TRBD1. The CDR3 consists of 15 residues. CDR1 is MGHRA, CDR2 YSYEKL, per germline. Trimming removed 3 bases from V and 3 bases from J; junction bases left unmatched: 4. The CDR3 sequence: CASSHPGQGDYEQYF. The DNA of the CDR3 is TGCGCCAGCAGCCACCCGGGACAGGGGGACTACGAGCAGTACTTC.

This chain links TRBV7-8 with TRBJ2-1; 9 nucleotides line up with TRBD2. There are 18 residues in the CDR3. V lost 1 base, J lost 4 bases, and 11 bases stayed unmatched. From germline, CDR1 is SGHVS and CDR2 FQNEAQ. CDR3 protein: CASSLVRVAGAGYNEQFF. Written as DNA, the CDR3 is TGTGCCAGCAGCTTAGTCAGGGTAGCGGGAGCCGGTTACAATGAGCAGTTCTTC.

The V and J genes are TRBV2 and TRBJ2-5; TRBD2 agrees at 10 bases. CDR1 and CDR2 (germline): SNHLY, FYNNEI. The V segment lost 10 bases and the J segment 4 bases; nucleotides outside the gene matches: 9. The CDR3 is 14 amino acids. This CDR3 is CATDASGSRETQYF. Written as DNA, the CDR3 is TGTGCCACCGACGCTAGCGGGAGTCGAGAGACCCAGTACTTC.

To note about this clone: Other DNA sequences from this sample encode an identical CDR3 as well. J is TRBJ1-1 and V is TRBV5-1; no firm D call. V was pared by 2 bases and J by 0 bases, with 8 bases between. Germline V CDR1 and CDR2: SGHRS, YFSETQ. CDR3 size: 14 residues. The CDR3 DNA is TGCGCCAGCAGCTTAGGGCTCATGAACACTGAAGCTTTCTTT. Translating gives CASSLGLMNTEAFF.

J is TRBJ2-7 and V is TRBV5-4; 9 bases are shared with TRBD1. V gave up 6 bases and J gave up 6 bases; unmatched junction bases: 7. The CDR3 extends over 13 amino acids. Germline V gene lookup returns CDR1 SGHNT and CDR2 YYREEE (reference sequence). CDR3 bases: TGTGCCAGCACCATGGGACAGGGTCGCGAGCAGTACTTC. This encodes CASTMGQGREQYF.